This TCR beta chain was captured in a study of blood T cell repertoires in COVID-19. How the authors handled the data: The authors estimated nucleated cell counts from reference gene primer amplification. Some clones are missing from TCRdb's copy, which holds only in-frame ones; the method was immunoSEQ multiplex PCR. That table gives V, J and clone size, and the DNA gave D and trimming. This table holds approximately 300,000 clones, just over 85% found once. This clone was recorded only once. Participant ages covered about 18 to 95 years across around 22 US areas. V shed 4 bases and J 4 bases; nucleotides not matched to a gene: 8. This CDR3 comprises 15 residues. Germline V gene lookup returns CDR1 MNHEY and CDR2 SVGAGI.

The TCR was taken from a woman in her late teens or twenties who had recovered from COVID-19. The chain has TRBV6-5 and TRBJ1-2, with TRBD1 matching 8 bases. Sequenced input: PBMCs or T cells enriched from blood (not recorded which). CDR3 DNA sequence: TGTGCCAGCAGTTTCGACAGGGGCCAGGGCTATGGCTACACCTTC. Translation: CASSFDRGQGYGYTF.